These T cell receptor beta chains were read from a single sample in a study of T cell repertoires in ileal Crohn's disease. The table came from immunoSEQ multiplex PCR; TCRdb's copy has only in-frame clones and leaves some out. Found here are several thousand clones, 65% to 85% of them singletons; the top ten hold about 5%. The sequencing sample was made of ileal tissue. The receptors derive from an adult with Crohn's disease. The CDR3 runs from the conserved cysteine through the conserved F or W. D genes are given only for firm matches. Some rows have no size entry. The others give once, few or many, or a class for an expanded clone.

CDR3 length,J gene,clone size,V gene,D gene,CDR3 protein,CDR3 DNA
14,TRBJ2-7,-,TRBV18,-,CASSPPTRVGEQYF,TGTGCCAGCTCACCACCGACGAGGGTCGGGGAGCAGTACTTC
14,TRBJ2-7,-,TRBV19,TRBD2,CASSIKAGAYEQYF,TGTGCCAGTAGTATAAAAGCGGGAGCCTACGAGCAGTACTTC
17,TRBJ1-1,once,TRBV7-9,TRBD1,CASSLEQGGGYNTEAFF,TGTGCCAGCAGCTTAGAACAAGGAGGGGGCTATAACACTGAAGCTTTCTTT
14,TRBJ1-3,-,TRBV28,-,CASTPDSSGNTIYF,TGTGCCAGCACCCCGGACAGCTCTGGAAACACCATATATTTT
13,TRBJ1-2,-,TRBV10-3,-,CAIRPTQNYGYTF,TGTGCCATCAGGCCGACACAGAACTATGGCTACACCTTC
14,TRBJ1-3,-,TRBV5-5,-,CASSLGGTGNTIYF,TGTGCCAGCAGCTTGGGAGGGACTGGAAACACCATATATTTT
16,TRBJ2-5,-,TRBV5-4,-,CASSFPQAGSQETQYF,TGTGCCAGCAGCTTTCCTCAGGCAGGATCCCAAGAGACCCAGTACTTC
12,TRBJ2-1,-,TRBV5-1,-,CASSSLSNEQFF,TGCGCCAGCAGCTCCCTTAGCAATGAGCAGTTCTTC
14,TRBJ1-5,-,TRBV28,TRBD1,CASSPTGVRQPQHF,TGTGCCAGCAGCCCCACAGGGGTACGGCAGCCCCAGCATTTT
16,TRBJ2-1,-,TRBV18,TRBD2,CASSPKAAPGGSEQFF,TGTGCCAGCTCACCAAAGGCGGCCCCCGGGGGGAGTGAGCAGTTCTTC
15,TRBJ2-5,-,TRBV10-3,-,CAIRSASGGQETQYF,TGTGCCATCAGGTCGGCTTCCGGGGGCCAAGAGACCCAGTACTTC
16,TRBJ1-3,-,TRBV18,-,CASSPSGFGAGNTIYF,TGTGCCAGCTCACCATCAGGGTTTGGTGCTGGAAACACCATATATTTT
15,TRBJ1-2,-,TRBV4-3,-,CASSQELGGVYGYTF,TGCGCCAGCAGCCAAGAATTGGGGGGGGTCTATGGCTACACCTTC
15,TRBJ1-5,-,TRBV6-1,-,CASSDSRGGAQPQHF,TGTGCCAGCAGTGACTCCAGGGGAGGGGCTCAGCCCCAGCATTTT
15,TRBJ2-1,-,TRBV7-9,TRBD2,CASSYTSGKDNEQFF,TGTGCCAGCAGCTACACTAGCGGGAAGGACAATGAGCAGTTCTTC
14,TRBJ2-4,-,TRBV19,-,CASSQQGGENIQYF,TGTGCCAGTAGCCAACAGGGGGGGGAAAACATTCAGTACTTC
16,TRBJ2-2,-,TRBV5-1,TRBD1,CASSLGQGVNTGELFF,TGCGCCAGCAGCTTGGGGCAGGGGGTAAACACCGGGGAGCTGTTTTTT
13,TRBJ2-7,-,TRBV2,-,CASSGVLVGEQYF,TGTGCCAGCAGTGGTGTACTAGTTGGCGAGCAGTACTTC
15,TRBJ2-5,-,TRBV7-8,-,CASSFTGTPQETQYF,TGTGCCAGCAGCTTTACCGGGACACCGCAAGAGACCCAGTACTTC
13,TRBJ2-7,few,TRBV30,TRBD1,CAWSSLYRGEQYF,TGTGCCTGGAGTTCCCTTTACAGGGGCGAGCAGTACTTC
15,TRBJ2-5,once,TRBV5-5,TRBD2,CASSLGLAVGETQYF,TGTGCCAGCAGCTTGGGGCTAGCGGTTGGAGAGACCCAGTACTTC
14,TRBJ2-1,-,TRBV18,-,CASSEGGPSNEQFF,TGTGCCAGCTCGGAAGGAGGTCCGTCCAATGAGCAGTTCTTC